The 13 T cell receptor beta chains below were found in one sample sequenced in a study of T cell repertoires in cytomegalovirus infection. No antigens are known for them. From the reads, TCRdb called clonotypes with MiXCR, one entry per CDR3 protein. The sample comprises 800,000 to 950,000 distinct CDR3 sequences, about 30% of which are singletons, and 9.5% to 15% rests with the top ten. The sample consisted of cultured CD8+ T cells from PBMCs, taken from culture after CMV antigen stimulation. These receptor sequences come from a human donor in good health (CMV status not recorded). Some clones in this sample may be carry-over from other donors' samples.

In its sample, this clonotype was seen many times. In DNA form, the CDR3 reads TGTGCCAGCAGTTACTCACAGGGGACCGGGGAGCTGTTTTTT. Translated, it gives CASSYSQGTGELFF. The gene calls are TRBV6-5 and TRBJ2-2, with 7 positions matching TRBD1. The V and J ends lost 0 bases and 5 bases, in that order; junction bases with no gene match: 0. CDR1 and CDR2 from the germline V gene are MNHEY and SVGAGI. The CDR3 spans 14 residues.

Concerning this clonotype itself: A much larger clone lies one base from this, so it may be a read error. This sequence joins TRBV9 and TRBJ2-2; 8 nucleotides line up with TRBD1. CDR1 is SGDLS, CDR2 YYNGEE, per germline. The CDR3 is 15 residues long. Trimming cost V 3 bases and J 2 bases; bases outside gene matches: 3. In DNA form, the CDR3 reads TGTGCCAGCAGCGCGACAGGGGCCAACACCGGGGAGCTGTTTTTT. It is translated as CASSATGANTGELFF.

The chain is built from TRBV10-1 and TRBJ2-2; the D is unclear. Trimming pared 9 bases from V and 5 bases from J, leaving 10 bases between. The CDR3 loop spans 12 amino acids. Looked up from germline, CDR1 is WNHNN and CDR2 is SYGVQD (reference sequence). Here the CDR3 reads CASGEWTGELFF. The CDR3 nucleotides are TGCGCCAGTGGAGAGTGGACCGGGGAGCTGTTTTTT.

Only a few counts were recorded for this clonotype. CDR3 protein: CASSSLGSSLQKYGYTF. In nucleotides, the CDR3 is TGTGCCAGCAGCTCGCTGGGGTCCTCCCTTCAGAAATATGGCTACACCTTC. V gene TRBV7-4 combines with J gene TRBJ1-2; D is undetermined. The CDR3 contains 17 residues. V was trimmed by 4 bases and J by 5 bases, leaving 23 bases between them. Per germline, CDR1 SGHVT and CDR2 SQSDAQ.

This sequence joins TRBV15 and TRBJ2-2; 8 nucleotides line up with TRBD2. Germline CDR1 LNHNV, CDR2 YYDKDF (reference sequence). V lost 7 bases and J lost 6; bases outside the gene matches: 7. The CDR3 sequence is 14 residues long. The CDR3 DNA is TGTGCCACCAAGCGGGGGTCCTTGGCCGGGGAGCTGTTTTTT. Encoded protein: CATKRGSLAGELFF. The full variable domain, completed using reference TRBV15 and TRBJ2-2, is DAMVIQNPRYQVTQFGKPVTLSCSQTLNHNVMYWYQQKSSQAPKLLFHYYDKDFNNEADTPDNFQSRRPNTSFCFLDIRSPGLGDTAMYLCATKRGSLAGELFFGEGSRLTVL.

The chain joins TRBV3-1 to TRBJ2-4; D is possibly TRBD1 (6 bases). Trimming took off 4 bases at V and 5 bases at J, with 15 bases between the two ends. Germline V lookup: CDR1 LGHDT, CDR2 YNNKEL (reference sequence). The CDR3 sequence is 15 residues long. The CDR3 bases are TGTGCCAGCAGCCCCCCCGGGACACACCAAAACATTCAGTACTTC. Its protein is CASSPPGTHQNIQYF.

Only a few counts were recorded for this clonotype. This chain joins TRBV2 and TRBJ2-3, with D possibly TRBD2 on 7 matching bases. CDR1 SNHLY and CDR2 FYNNEI come from the germline V gene. Trimming took 5 bases from V and 4 from J, leaving 22 bases between them. This CDR3 has 17 amino acids. CDR3 in amino acids: CASSFERARGGADTQYF. The CDR3 DNA sequence: TGTGCCAGCAGTTTCGAGCGGGCAAGGGGGGGCGCAGATACGCAGTATTTT.

This clonotype was observed a handful of times. The V and J genes are TRBV19 and TRBJ1-2, with D possibly matching TRBD1 (5 bases). The germline V and J ends were trimmed by 6 bases and 5 bases, with 10 bases remaining between them. In germline, CDR1 is LNHDA, CDR2 SQIVND (reference sequence). The CDR3 is 12 amino acids. CDR3 sequence (DNA): TGTGCCAGTAGACCGGGACCGTATGGCTACACCTTC. This codes for CASRPGPYGYTF.

This clonotype was observed a single time. The chain combines TRBV19 with TRBJ1-5; D uncertain. This CDR3 contains 14 residues. The ends were cut back, 5 bases at V and 3 bases at J, with 11 bases in the middle. From germline, CDR1 is LNHDA and CDR2 SQIVND (reference sequence). CDR3 loop: CASSVTDPNQPQHF. For the CDR3, the DNA is TGTGCCAGTAGTGTAACAGATCCCAATCAGCCCCAGCATTTT.

This clonotype turned up a few times. This chain links TRBV27 with TRBJ1-2, with D perhaps matching TRBD1 (5 bases). The CDR3 consists of 12 residues. Germline CDR1 reads MNHEY; CDR2 reads SMNVEV (reference sequence). V was shortened by 10 bases and J by 5 bases, with 14 bases between the two germline ends. The CDR3 spells CATLGDYYGYTF. As DNA, the CDR3 is TGTGCCACCCTCGGGGACTATTATGGCTACACCTTC.

This clonotype has only a few counts. The chain employs TRBV19 and TRBJ2-1; D may be TRBD1 (5 bases). V lost 2 bases, J lost 10 bases, and 6 bases lay in between. There are 11 residues in the CDR3. Germline V gene data show CDR1 as LNHDA and CDR2 as SQIVND (reference sequence). The CDR3 here is CASSIRGEQFF. Written as DNA, the CDR3 is TGTGCCAGTAGTATAAGGGGAGAGCAGTTCTTC.

About this clonotype: Germline and junction disagree at one end, which may indicate a read error. The chain is built from TRBV4-3 and TRBJ2-2; D remains unclear. The CDR3 has 14 residues. Germline assignment: CDR1 LGHNA and CDR2 YSLEER. In nucleotides, the CDR3 is TGCGCCAGCAGCGATTCAGGATACACCGTGGAGCTGTTTTTT. This sequence encodes CASSDSGYTVELFF.

Many counts were recorded for this clonotype. The chain joins TRBV2 to TRBJ1-5; no clear D gene. V was pared by 7 bases and J by 6 bases, with 19 bases between. CDR3 length: 15 amino acids. In germline, CDR1 is SNHLY, CDR2 FYNNEI. Here the CDR3 reads CASTQGRARGQPQHF. The CDR3 DNA reads as TGTGCCAGCACCCAAGGGAGGGCCCGGGGTCAGCCCCAGCATTTT.